The subject of this entry is one TCR beta chain. Its antigen remains unidentified. The same CDR3 also results from other DNA sequences found in this sample. The ends lost 4 bases at V and 3 bases at J; junction bases unmatched: 16. The germline V gene has CDR1 SGDLS and CDR2 YYNGEE. The CDR3 has 18 residues. PCR was performed using 60 Vbeta and 13 Jbeta primers. Assay used: immunoSEQ multiplex PCR; TCRdb lists only in-frame clones, some missing. This repertoire shows 110,000 or so clones, roughly 70% found once; its top ten account for 4.2%. This record belongs to a study of cytomegalovirus exposure and HLA in healthy donors. Overall study: The study's early data release held around 85 million unique TCRs from HLA-typed donors.

Findings and limits, study-wide: Clonal expansion, a later analysis showed, was greater in HLA-associated TCR beta chains than in equally common others. Whilst most TCR sequences proved rare, a subset of public TCRs occurred across many donors.

The sequence was collected from a woman between 35 and 50 years old in good health and CMV-seropositive. The sample consisted of PBMCs. This rearrangement joins TRBV9 to TRBJ2-4, with 7 positions matching TRBD2. Here the CDR3 DNA reads TGTGCCAGCAGCCTGCACCCGTGGGAGGGAGTAGGCAAAAACATTCAGTACTTC. Its protein product is CASSLHPWEGVGKNIQYF.